Below are 23 T cell receptor beta chains sequenced from a single sample in a study of shared clonotypes between healthy human individuals. The assay was immunoSEQ multiplex PCR, and TCRdb's table has in-frame clones only and misses some. In the table there are fewer than 650,000 clones, roughly four fifths of which are singletons. Sequenced material: PBMCs. The receptors derive from a woman between 40 and 55 years old in good health. Some clones in this sample may be carry-over from other donors' samples.

This clone was observed a handful of times. This sequence joins TRBV19 and TRBJ1-5; D uncertain. CDR3 length: 14 amino acids. With 7 bases removed from V and 1 base from J, the gap between germline ends came to 11 bases. CDR1 and CDR2 from the germline V gene are LNHDA and SQIVND (reference sequence). The CDR3 sequence is CASNPPGSNQPQHF. CDR3 nucleotides: TGTGCCAGTAACCCCCCCGGGAGCAATCAGCCCCAGCATTTT.

The chain is built from TRBV10-3 and TRBJ1-3, with D tentatively TRBD1 (5 bases). The germline gives CDR1 ENHRY, CDR2 SYGVKD. V was trimmed by 5 bases and J by 8 bases, leaving 16 bases between them. The CDR3 contains 14 residues. The CDR3 protein is CAISRGSRGDTIYF. CDR3 bases: TGTGCCATCAGTCGAGGGTCTAGGGGAGACACCATATATTTT.

The chain couples TRBV28 to TRBJ2-7; 9 positions agree with TRBD1. The CDR3 has 14 residues. Germline V gene data show CDR1 as MDHEN and CDR2 as SYDVKM. V dropped 8 bases and J dropped 5; count of bases not matched to a gene: 10. As DNA, the CDR3 is TGTGCCAGCTTCATGACAGGGGGTTTCCACGAGCAGTACTTC. Amino acid sequence: CASFMTGGFHEQYF.

The CDR3 DNA follows: TGCAGCGTTGAAGGTCAGGGGGGCCCCTACGAGCAGTACTTC. Protein product: CSVEGQGGPYEQYF. This chain links TRBV29-1 with TRBJ2-7; possible D gene TRBD1, 7 bases. Trimming took 1 base from V and 2 from J, leaving 12 bases between them. The CDR3 is 14 residues long. Germline-derived CDR1 and CDR2 are SQVTM and ANQGSEA.

A note on this clone: Other DNA sequences within the sample encode an identical CDR3. The V gene is TRBV28, the J gene TRBJ1-2; weak D call: TRBD1 (5 bases). The ends were cut back, 5 bases at V and 6 bases at J, with 13 bases in the middle. The CDR3 length is 13 residues. The germline gives CDR1 MDHEN, CDR2 SYDVKM. The DNA of the CDR3 is TGTGCCAGCAGTCTGGTTGGGGGGAATGGCTACACCTTC. Protein product: CASSLVGGNGYTF.

Regarding this clone: A far larger clone is only one base removed, so a read error is likely. The chain is built from TRBV15 and TRBJ2-3, with D maybe TRBD2 (5 bases). This CDR3 comprises 14 residues. CDR1 and CDR2 (germline): LNHNV, YYDKDF (reference sequence). The CDR3 sequence is CATSGETSWDTQYF. CDR3 coding DNA: TGTGCCACCAGCGGAGAAACTAGTTGGGATACGCAGTATTTT.

The chain uses TRBV27 and TRBJ2-5; D unresolved. Germline lookup yields CDR1 MNHEY and CDR2 SMNVEV (reference sequence). Deletions cut 2 bases from V and 4 bases from J, with 11 bases between. The CDR3 spans 14 residues. CDR3 nucleotide sequence: TGTGCCAGCAGTTTACACAGTGATCGAGAGACCCAGTACTTC. Encoded protein: CASSLHSDRETQYF.

The gene calls are TRBV4-3 and TRBJ1-2; D uncertain. Per the germline V gene, CDR1 is LGHNA and CDR2 is YSLEER. The length of the CDR3 is 15 residues. The V end was cut by 0 bases, the J end by 0 bases, with 8 bases between. CDR3 loop: CASSQDERANYGYTF. In DNA form, the CDR3 reads TGCGCCAGCAGCCAAGATGAACGAGCTAACTATGGCTACACCTTC.

The chain has TRBV6-6 and TRBJ2-5, with 11 bases that match TRBD2. The V gene's germline CDR1 is MNHNY and CDR2 SVGAGI (reference sequence). The CDR3 length is 16 residues. The junction had 12 bases not matched to a gene; V was cut back by 5 bases and J by 7 bases. The CDR3 nucleotides are TGTGCCAGCAGTATCCGGGGTAGCGGGAGGGCCGTGACCCAGTACTTC. Protein sequence: CASSIRGSGRAVTQYF.

This clone has only a few counts. The chain combines TRBV12-5 with TRBJ1-1; possible D gene TRBD1, 6 bases. Trimming cost V 7 bases and J 4 bases, with 16 bases left between them. The CDR3 extends over 14 amino acids. CDR1 and CDR2 (germline): LGHNT, FRNRAP. CDR3 DNA sequence: TGTGCTAGTGCCCCCCAGGACAGTGTCACTGAAGCTTTCTTT. Translated: CASAPQDSVTEAFF.

The chain is built from TRBV10-1 and TRBJ1-5; D unresolved. Germline-derived CDR1 and CDR2 are WNHNN and SYGVQD (reference sequence). Trimming removed 3 bases at V and 3 bases at J, with 9 bases between. This CDR3 comprises 14 residues. CDR3 nucleotide sequence: TGCGCCAGCAGTGACCGACTGGCCAATCAGCCCCAGCATTTT. Translated, it gives CASSDRLANQPQHF.

This clone was observed a few times. The chain employs TRBV5-1 and TRBJ1-2; TRBD1 is a possible D gene (5 bases). Germline V CDR1 and CDR2: SGHRS, YFSETQ. CDR3 size: 13 residues. The V and J ends lost 0 bases and 3 bases respectively, with 6 bases between them. The CDR3 region has the DNA TGCGCCAGCAGCTTGGCGGGGGACTATGGCTACACCTTC. Protein sequence: CASSLAGDYGYTF.

This clone has a handful of counts. The chain joins TRBV10-3 to TRBJ2-5; TRBD1 matches at 10 bases. This CDR3 has 14 amino acids. Germline V lookup: CDR1 ENHRY, CDR2 SYGVKD. The junction had 10 bases not matched to a gene; V was cut back by 10 bases and J by 5 bases. In DNA form, the CDR3 reads TGTGCCACCAGCCGACAGGGGGCGGGGGAGACCCAGTACTTC. Protein sequence: CATSRQGAGETQYF.

V and J are TRBV28 and TRBJ2-1; 13 bases are a match to TRBD2. Germline CDR1 is MDHEN and CDR2 is SYDVKM. This CDR3 comprises 19 residues. J gave up 0 bases and V 5 bases, and 10 bases lay outside the gene matches. CDR3 nucleotides: TGTGCCAGCAGTCCCTGGGGGACTAGCGGGATCCGCTCCTACAATGAGCAGTTCTTC. Protein: CASSPWGTSGIRSYNEQFF.

Points on this clone: At the DNA level, this CDR3 is encoded by other sequences in the same sample as well. This chain connects TRBV9 to TRBJ2-5; D gene unclear. V was trimmed by 0 bases and J by 3 bases, leaving 9 bases between them. Per germline, CDR1 SGDLS and CDR2 YYNGEE. The CDR3 has 14 residues. CDR3 coding DNA: TGTGCCAGCAGCGTAGGTGCAGCCGAAGAGACCCAGTACTTC. Translation gives CASSVGAAEETQYF.

This clone has a handful of counts. The V and J genes are TRBV23-1 and TRBJ1-2; 7 bases map to TRBD1. TRBV23-1 is an open reading frame whose function is uncertain. This CDR3 is built from 16 residues. After removal of 0 bases from V and 3 bases from J, the junction contained 7 bases not matched to a gene. The CDR3 DNA reads TGCGCCAGCAGTCAATCGAAGCCAGGGGGAGACTATGGCTACACCTTC. It specifies CASSQSKPGGDYGYTF.

Written as DNA, the CDR3 is TGTGCCAGCAGTCTAGGTGGGGGTTTGAATACGCAGTATTTT. Its protein product is CASSLGGGLNTQYF. The chain recombines TRBV6-5 with TRBJ2-3; D may correspond to TRBD1 or TRBD2 (5 bases each). Trimming took off 5 bases at V and 7 bases at J, with 16 bases between the two ends. The CDR3 covers 14 residues. CDR1 is MNHEY and CDR2 is SVGAGI in the germline V gene.

The CDR3 region is CASSPASGIETQYF. CDR3 bases: TGCGCCAGCAGCCCCGCTAGCGGGATTGAGACCCAGTACTTC. J is TRBJ2-5 and V is TRBV4-1; 9 bases match TRBD2. This CDR3 spans 14 amino acids. Germline V gives CDR1 MGHRA, CDR2 YSYEKL. The V and J ends lost 4 bases and 5 bases, in that order; junction bases with no gene match: 5.

A word on this clone: Other DNA sequences of this sample code for an identical CDR3. This chain uses TRBV5-4 with TRBJ2-3; 14 nucleotides align to TRBD2. V was clipped by 4 bases and J by 6 bases; unmatched bases: 10. Germline values: CDR1 SGHNT, CDR2 YYREEE (reference sequence). This CDR3 is 17 amino acids long. CDR3 nucleotide sequence: TGTGCCAGCAGCCAAGGACTAGCGGGAGGTTGGGGGGATACGCAGTATTTT. The encoded protein is CASSQGLAGGWGDTQYF.

For this clone: At one boundary the junction diverges from the germline segment, which might be a read error. The chain is built from TRBV30 and TRBJ2-3; D might be TRBD2 (6 bases). This CDR3 contains 13 residues. CDR1 GTSNPN and CDR2 SVGIG come from the germline V gene (reference sequence). The CDR3 here is CAWNVRETDTQCF. The DNA of the CDR3 is TGTGCTTGGAATGTACGGGAGACAGATACGCAGTGTTTT. Filled out from reference TRBV30 and TRBJ2-3, the complete variable domain reads SQTIHQWPATLVQPVGSPLSLECTVEGTSNPNLYWYRQAAGRGLQLLFYSVGIGQISSEVPQNLSASRPQDRQFILSSKKLLLSDSGFYLCAWNVRETDTQCFGPGTRLTVL.

This clone was counted between two and nine times. The chain has TRBV5-1 and TRBJ1-1, with a tentative D call TRBD1 (6 bases). V was trimmed by 3 bases and J by 1 base, leaving 13 bases between them. The CDR3 totals 15 residues. The germline gives CDR1 SGHRS, CDR2 YFSETQ. CDR3 loop: CASSSREGGNTEAFF. DNA for the CDR3: TGCGCCAGCAGCTCACGGGAAGGGGGGAACACTGAAGCTTTCTTT.

This clone has more than one count but fewer than ten. V is TRBV7-9 and J is TRBJ2-7; perhaps TRBD2 as D (6 bases). The ends were cut back, 5 bases at V and 7 bases at J, with 18 bases in the middle. This CDR3 is 14 amino acids long. CDR1 and CDR2 (germline): SEHNR, FQNEAQ (reference sequence). CDR3 DNA sequence: TGTGCCAGCAGCCTGGGAGGTTCCTCGGGTGAGCAGTACTTC. As protein: CASSLGGSSGEQYF. Using reference TRBV7-9 and TRBJ2-7 for the parts outside the CDR3, the full variable domain is DTGVSQNPRHKITKRGQNVTFRCDPISEHNRLYWYRQTLGQGPEFLTYFQNEAQLEKSRLLSDRFSAERPKGSFSTLEIQRTEQGDSAMYLCASSLGGSSGEQYFGPGTRLTVT.

V gene TRBV6-5 combines with J gene TRBJ2-1, with TRBD1 as a possible D gene (5 bases). From germline, CDR1 is MNHEY and CDR2 SVGAGI. V dropped 5 bases and J dropped 4 bases, with 12 bases sitting between them. CDR3 length: 14 residues. CDR3: CASSNRQFYNEQFF. In DNA, the CDR3 is TGTGCCAGCAGTAACCGACAGTTTTACAATGAGCAGTTCTTC.